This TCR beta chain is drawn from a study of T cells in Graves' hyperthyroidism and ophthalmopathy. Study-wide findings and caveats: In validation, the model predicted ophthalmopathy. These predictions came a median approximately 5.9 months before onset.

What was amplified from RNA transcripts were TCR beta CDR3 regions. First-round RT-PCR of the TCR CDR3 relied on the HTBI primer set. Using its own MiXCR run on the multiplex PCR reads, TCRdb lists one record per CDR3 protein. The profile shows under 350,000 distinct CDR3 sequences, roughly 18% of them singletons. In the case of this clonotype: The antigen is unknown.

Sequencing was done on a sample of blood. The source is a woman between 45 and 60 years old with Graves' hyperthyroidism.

The CDR3 loop is CSAPGGGTKETQYF. The CDR3 coding sequence is TGCAGTGCCCCCGGCGGGGGTACCAAAGAGACCCAGTACTTC. The gene calls are TRBV20-1 and TRBJ2-5; TRBD2 matches 7 bases. The V gene end was trimmed by 6 bases and the J gene end by 3 bases; junction bases not matched to a gene: 10. This CDR3 is built from 14 residues. CDR1 and CDR2 from the germline V gene are DFQATT and SNEGSKA (reference sequence).